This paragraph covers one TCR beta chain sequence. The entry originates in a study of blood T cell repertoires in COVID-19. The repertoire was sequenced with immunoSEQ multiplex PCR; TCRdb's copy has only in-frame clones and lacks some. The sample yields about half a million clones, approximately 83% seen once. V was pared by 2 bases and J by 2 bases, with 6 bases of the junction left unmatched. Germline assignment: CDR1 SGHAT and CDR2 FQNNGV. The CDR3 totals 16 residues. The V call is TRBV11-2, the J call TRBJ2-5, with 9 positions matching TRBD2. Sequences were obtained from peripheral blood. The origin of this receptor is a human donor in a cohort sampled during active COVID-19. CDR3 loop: CASSLWASGDQETQYF. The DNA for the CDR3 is TGTGCCAGCAGCTTATGGGCTAGCGGGGATCAAGAGACCCAGTACTTC.